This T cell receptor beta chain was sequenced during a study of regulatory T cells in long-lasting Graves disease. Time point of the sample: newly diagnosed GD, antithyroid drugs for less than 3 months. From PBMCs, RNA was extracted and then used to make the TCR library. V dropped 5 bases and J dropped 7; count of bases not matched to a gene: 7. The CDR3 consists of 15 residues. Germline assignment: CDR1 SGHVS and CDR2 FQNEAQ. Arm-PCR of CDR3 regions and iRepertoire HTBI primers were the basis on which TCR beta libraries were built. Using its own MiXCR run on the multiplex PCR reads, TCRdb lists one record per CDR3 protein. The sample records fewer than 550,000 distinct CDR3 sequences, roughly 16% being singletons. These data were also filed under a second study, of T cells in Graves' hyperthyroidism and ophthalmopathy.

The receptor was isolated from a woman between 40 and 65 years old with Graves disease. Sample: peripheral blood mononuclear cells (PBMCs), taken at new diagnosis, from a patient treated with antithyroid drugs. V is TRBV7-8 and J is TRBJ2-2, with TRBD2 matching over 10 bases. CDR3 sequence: CASSQRGGLHGELFF. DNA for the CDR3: TGTGCCAGCAGCCAGCGGGGGGGCCTACACGGGGAGCTGTTTTTT.